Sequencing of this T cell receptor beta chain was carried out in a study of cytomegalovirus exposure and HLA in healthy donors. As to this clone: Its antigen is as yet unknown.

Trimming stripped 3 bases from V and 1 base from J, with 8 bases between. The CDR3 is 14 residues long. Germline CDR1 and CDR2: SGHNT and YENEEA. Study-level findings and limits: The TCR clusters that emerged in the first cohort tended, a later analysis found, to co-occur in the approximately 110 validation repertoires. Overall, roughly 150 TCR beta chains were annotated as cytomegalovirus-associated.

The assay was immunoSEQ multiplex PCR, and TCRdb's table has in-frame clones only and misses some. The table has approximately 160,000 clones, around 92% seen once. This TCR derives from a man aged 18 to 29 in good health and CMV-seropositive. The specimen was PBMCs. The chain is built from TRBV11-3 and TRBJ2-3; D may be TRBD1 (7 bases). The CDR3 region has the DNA TGTGCCAGCAGCTTCAGGGGGGGCACAGATACGCAGTATTTT. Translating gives CASSFRGGTDTQYF.